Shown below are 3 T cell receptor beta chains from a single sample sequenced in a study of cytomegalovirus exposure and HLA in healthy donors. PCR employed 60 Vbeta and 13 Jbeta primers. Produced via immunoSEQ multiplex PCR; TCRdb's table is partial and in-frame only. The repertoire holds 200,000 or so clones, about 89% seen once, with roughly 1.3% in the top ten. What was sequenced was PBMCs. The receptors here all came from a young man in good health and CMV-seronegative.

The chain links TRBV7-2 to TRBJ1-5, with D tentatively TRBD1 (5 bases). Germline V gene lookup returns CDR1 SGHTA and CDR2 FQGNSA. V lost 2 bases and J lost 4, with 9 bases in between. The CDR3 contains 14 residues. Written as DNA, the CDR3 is TGTGCCAGCAGCTTATGGGAGGGGAATCAGCCCCAGCATTTT. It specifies CASSLWEGNQPQHF.

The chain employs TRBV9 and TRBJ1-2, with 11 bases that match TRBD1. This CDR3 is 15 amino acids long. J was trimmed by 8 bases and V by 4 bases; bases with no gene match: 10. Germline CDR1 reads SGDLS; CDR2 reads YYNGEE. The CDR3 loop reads CASSPRTGGLYGYTF. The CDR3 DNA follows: TGTGCCAGCAGCCCACGGACAGGGGGCCTTTACGGCTACACCTTC.

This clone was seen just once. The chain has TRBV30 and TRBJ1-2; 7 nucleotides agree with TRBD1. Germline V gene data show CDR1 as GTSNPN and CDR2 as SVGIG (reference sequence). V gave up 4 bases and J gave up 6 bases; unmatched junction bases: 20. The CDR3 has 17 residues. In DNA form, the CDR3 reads TGTGCCTGGACCACCCCCCGACAGGGTGGCTTTAGTCATGGCTACACCTTC. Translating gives CAWTTPRQGGFSHGYTF.